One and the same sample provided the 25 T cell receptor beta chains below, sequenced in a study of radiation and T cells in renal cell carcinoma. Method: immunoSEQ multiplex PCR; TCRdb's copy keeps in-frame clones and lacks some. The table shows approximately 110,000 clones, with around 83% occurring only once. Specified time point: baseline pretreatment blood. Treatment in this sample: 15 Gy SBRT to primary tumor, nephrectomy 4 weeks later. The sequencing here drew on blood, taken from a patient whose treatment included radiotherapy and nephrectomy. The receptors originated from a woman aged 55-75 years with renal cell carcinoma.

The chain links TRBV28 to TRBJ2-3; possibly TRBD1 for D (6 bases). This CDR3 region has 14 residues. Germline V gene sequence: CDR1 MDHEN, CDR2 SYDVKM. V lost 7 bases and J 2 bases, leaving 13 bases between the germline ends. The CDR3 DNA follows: TGTGCCAGCAAGGTTGGACAGAACACAGATACGCAGTATTTT. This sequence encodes CASKVGQNTDTQYF. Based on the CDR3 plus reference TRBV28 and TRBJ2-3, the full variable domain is DVKVTQSSRYLVKRTGEKVFLECVQDMDHENMFWYRQDPGLGLRLIYFSYDVKMKEKGDIPEGYSVSREKKERFSLILESASTNQTSMYLCASKVGQNTDTQYFGPGTRLTVL.

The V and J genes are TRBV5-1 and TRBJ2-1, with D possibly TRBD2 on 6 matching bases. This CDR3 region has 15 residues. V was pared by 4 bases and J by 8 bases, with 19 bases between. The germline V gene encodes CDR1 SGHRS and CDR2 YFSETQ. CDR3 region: CASSPGVAVGDEQFF. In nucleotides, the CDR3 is TGCGCCAGCAGCCCCGGGGTAGCGGTAGGGGATGAGCAGTTCTTC.

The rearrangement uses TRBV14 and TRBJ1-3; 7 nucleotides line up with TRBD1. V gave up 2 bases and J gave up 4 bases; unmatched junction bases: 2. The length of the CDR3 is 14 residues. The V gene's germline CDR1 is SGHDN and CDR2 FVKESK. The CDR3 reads CASSQLDRGNTIYF. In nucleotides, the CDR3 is TGTGCCAGCAGCCAATTGGACAGGGGAAACACCATATATTTT.

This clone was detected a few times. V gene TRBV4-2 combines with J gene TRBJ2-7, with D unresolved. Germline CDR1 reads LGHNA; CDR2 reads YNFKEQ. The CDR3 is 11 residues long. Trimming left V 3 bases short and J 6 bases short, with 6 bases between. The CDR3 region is CASSQGSEQYF. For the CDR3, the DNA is TGTGCCAGCAGCCAGGGTAGCGAGCAGTACTTC.

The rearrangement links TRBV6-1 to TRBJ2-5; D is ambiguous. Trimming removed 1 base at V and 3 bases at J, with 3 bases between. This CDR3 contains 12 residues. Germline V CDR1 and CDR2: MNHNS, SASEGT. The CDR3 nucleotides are TGTGCCAGCAGTGAAGGGGAAGAGACCCAGTACTTC. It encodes CASSEGEETQYF.

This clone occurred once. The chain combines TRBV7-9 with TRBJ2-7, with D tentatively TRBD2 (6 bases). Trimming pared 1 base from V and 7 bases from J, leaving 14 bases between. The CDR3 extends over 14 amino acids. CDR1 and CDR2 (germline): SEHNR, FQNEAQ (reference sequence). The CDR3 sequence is CASSLDTVGGEQYF. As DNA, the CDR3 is TGTGCCAGCAGCTTAGATACGGTTGGGGGGGAGCAGTACTTC.

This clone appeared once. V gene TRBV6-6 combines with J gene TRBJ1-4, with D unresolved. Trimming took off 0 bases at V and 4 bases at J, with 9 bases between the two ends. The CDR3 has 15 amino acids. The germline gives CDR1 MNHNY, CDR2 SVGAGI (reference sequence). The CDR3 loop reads CASSYSAGNNEKLFF. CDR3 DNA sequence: TGTGCCAGCAGTTACTCGGCAGGCAATAATGAAAAACTGTTTTTT.

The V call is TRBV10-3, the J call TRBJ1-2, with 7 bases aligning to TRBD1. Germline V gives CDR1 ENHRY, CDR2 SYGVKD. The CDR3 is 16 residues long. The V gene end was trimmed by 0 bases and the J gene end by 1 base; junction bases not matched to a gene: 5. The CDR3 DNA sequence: TGTGCCATCAGTGAGTCGGGGACAGAACTTAACTATGGCTACACCTTC. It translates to CAISESGTELNYGYTF.

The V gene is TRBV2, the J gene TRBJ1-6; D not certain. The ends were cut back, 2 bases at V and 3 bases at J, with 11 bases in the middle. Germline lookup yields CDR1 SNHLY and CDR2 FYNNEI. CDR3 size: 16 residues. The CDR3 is CASSENVSGYNSPLHF. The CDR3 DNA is TGTGCCAGCAGTGAAAATGTTAGTGGCTATAATTCACCCCTCCACTTT.

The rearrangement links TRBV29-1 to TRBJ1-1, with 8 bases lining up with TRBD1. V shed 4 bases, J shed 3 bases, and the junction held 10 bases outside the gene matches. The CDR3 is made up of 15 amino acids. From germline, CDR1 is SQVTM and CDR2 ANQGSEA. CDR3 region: CSVATRQGQDTEAFF. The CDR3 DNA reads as TGCAGCGTTGCTACCCGACAGGGACAGGACACTGAAGCTTTCTTT.

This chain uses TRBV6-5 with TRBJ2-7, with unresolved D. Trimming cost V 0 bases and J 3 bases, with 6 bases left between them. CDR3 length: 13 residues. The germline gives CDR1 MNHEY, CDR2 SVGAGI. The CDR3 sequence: CASSYSQHYEQYF. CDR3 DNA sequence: TGTGCCAGCAGTTACTCGCAGCACTACGAGCAGTACTTC.

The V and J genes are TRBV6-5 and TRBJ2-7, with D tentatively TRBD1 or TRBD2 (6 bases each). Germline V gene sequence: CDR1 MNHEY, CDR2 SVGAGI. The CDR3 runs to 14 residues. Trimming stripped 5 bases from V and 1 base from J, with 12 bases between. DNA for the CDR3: TGTGCCAGCAGTCCGGGGGACACTTCCTACGAGCAGTACTTC. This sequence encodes CASSPGDTSYEQYF.

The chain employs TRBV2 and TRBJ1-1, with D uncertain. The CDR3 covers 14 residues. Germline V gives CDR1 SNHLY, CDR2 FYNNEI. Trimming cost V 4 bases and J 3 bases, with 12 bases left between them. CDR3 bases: TGTGCCAGCAGTGTAGACGGGAGTGACACTGAAGCTTTCTTT. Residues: CASSVDGSDTEAFF.

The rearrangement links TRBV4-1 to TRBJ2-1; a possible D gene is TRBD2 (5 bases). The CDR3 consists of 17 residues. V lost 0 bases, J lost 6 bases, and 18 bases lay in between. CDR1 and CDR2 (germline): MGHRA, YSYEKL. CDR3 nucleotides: TGCGCCAGCAGCCAAGATCGAGGGCTCCCTACTACCAATGAGCAGTTCTTC. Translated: CASSQDRGLPTTNEQFF.

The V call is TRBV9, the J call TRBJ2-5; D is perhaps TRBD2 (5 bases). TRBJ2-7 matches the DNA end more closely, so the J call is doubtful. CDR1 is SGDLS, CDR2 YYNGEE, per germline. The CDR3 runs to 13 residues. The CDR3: CASSVALASEQYF. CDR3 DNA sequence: TGTGCCAGCAGCGTAGCTTTAGCGAGCGAGCAGTACTTC.

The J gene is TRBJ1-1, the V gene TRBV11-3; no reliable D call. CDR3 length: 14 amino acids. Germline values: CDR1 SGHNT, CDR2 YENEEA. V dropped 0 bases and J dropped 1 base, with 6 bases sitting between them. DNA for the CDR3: TGTGCCAGCAGCTTAGATCACAGGAACACTGAAGCTTTCTTT. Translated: CASSLDHRNTEAFF.

The DNA for the CDR3 is TGCGCCAGCAGCTTGGGTGTCAGTAACTATGGCTACACCTTC. This sequence encodes CASSLGVSNYGYTF. This chain links TRBV5-1 with TRBJ1-2; D gene uncertain. The ends were cut back, 0 bases at V and 1 base at J, with 7 bases in the middle. This CDR3 comprises 14 residues. In germline, CDR1 is SGHRS, CDR2 YFSETQ.

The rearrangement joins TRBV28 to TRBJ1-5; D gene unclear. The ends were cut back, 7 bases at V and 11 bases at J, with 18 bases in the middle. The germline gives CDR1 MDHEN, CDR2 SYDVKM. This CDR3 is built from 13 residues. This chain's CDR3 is CASTTGLYVTQHF. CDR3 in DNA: TGTGCCAGCACCACGGGCCTGTACGTGACCCAGCATTTT.

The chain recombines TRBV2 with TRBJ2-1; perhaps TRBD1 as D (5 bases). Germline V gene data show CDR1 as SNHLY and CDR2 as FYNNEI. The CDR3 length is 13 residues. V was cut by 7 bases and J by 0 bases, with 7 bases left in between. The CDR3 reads CASNQGSYNEQFF. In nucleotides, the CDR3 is TGTGCCAGCAACCAGGGCTCCTACAATGAGCAGTTCTTC.

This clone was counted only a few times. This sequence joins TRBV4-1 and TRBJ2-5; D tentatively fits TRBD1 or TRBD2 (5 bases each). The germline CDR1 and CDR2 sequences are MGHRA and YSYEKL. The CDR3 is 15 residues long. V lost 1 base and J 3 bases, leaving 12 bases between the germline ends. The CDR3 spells CASSQGGRTEETQYF. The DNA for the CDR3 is TGCGCCAGCAGCCAAGGGGGGAGAACCGAAGAGACCCAGTACTTC.

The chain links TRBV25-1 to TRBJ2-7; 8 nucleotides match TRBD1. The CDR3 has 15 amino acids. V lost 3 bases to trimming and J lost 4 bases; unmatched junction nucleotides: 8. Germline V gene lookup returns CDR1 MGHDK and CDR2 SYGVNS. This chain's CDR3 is CASSETTGVRYEQYF. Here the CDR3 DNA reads TGTGCCAGCAGTGAGACGACAGGGGTAAGGTACGAGCAGTACTTC.

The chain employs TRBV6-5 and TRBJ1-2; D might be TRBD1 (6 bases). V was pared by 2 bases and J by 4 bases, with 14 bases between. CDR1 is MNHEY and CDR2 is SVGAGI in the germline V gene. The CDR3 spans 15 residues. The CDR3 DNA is TGTGCCAGCAGTTACGTGGCGGGGGCCTTCTATGGCTACACCTTC. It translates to CASSYVAGAFYGYTF.

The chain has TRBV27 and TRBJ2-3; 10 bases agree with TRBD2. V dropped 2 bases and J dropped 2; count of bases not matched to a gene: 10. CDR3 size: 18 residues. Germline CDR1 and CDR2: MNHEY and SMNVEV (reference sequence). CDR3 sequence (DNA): TGTGCCAGCAGTTTAGGACTAGCGGATCTCCTCACCACAGATACGCAGTATTTT. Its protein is CASSLGLADLLTTDTQYF.

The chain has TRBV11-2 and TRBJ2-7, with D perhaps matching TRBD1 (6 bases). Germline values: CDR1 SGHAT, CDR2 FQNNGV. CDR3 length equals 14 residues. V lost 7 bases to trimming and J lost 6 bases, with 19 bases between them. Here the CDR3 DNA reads TGTGCCAGCACTCCCCGCTTGGGGGCGAGCGAGCAGTACTTC. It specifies CASTPRLGASEQYF.

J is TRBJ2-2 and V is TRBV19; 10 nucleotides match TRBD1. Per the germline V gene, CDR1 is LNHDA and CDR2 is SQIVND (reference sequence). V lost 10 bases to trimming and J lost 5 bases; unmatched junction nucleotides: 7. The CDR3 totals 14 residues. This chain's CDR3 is CATTGTGVTGELFF. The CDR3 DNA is TGTGCCACAACCGGGACAGGGGTGACCGGGGAGCTGTTTTTT.